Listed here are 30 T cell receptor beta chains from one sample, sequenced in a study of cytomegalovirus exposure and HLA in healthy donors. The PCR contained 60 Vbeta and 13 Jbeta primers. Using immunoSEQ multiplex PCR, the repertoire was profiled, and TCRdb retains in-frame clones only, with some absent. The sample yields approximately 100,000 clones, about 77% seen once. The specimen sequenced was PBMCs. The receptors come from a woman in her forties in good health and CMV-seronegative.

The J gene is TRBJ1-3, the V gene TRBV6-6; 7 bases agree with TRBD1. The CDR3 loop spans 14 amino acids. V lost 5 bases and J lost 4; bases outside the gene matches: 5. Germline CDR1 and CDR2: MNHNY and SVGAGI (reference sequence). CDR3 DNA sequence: TGTGCCAGCAGTGGACAGGTTGCAGGAAACACCATATATTTT. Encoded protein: CASSGQVAGNTIYF.

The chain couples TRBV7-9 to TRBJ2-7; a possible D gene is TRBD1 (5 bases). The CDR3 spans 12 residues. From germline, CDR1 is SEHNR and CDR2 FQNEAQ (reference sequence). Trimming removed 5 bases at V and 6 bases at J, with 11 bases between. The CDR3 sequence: CASSLQGSEQYV. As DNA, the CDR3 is TGTGCCAGCAGCCTGCAGGGTTCCGAGCAGTACGTC.

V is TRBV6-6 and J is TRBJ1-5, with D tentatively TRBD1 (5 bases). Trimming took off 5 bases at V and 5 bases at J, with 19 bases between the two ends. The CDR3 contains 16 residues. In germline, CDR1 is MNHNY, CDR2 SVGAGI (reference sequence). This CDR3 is CASSTNQGWGHQPQHF. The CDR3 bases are TGTGCCAGCAGTACAAACCAGGGATGGGGCCATCAGCCCCAGCATTTT.

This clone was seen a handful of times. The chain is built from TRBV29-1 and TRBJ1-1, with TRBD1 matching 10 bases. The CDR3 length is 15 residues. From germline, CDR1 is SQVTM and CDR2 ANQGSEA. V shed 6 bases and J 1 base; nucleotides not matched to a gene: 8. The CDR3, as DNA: TGCAGCGTAGGACAGGGGGGATACGCGAACACTGAAGCTTTCTTT. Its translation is CSVGQGGYANTEAFF.

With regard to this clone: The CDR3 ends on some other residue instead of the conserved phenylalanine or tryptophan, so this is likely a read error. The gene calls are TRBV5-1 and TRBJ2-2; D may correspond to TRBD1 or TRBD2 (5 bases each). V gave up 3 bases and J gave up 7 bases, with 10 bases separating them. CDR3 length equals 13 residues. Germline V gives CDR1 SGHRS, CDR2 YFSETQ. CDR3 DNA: TGCGCCAGCAGCTACGGGACGGGCGGGGAGCTGTTTGTT. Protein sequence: CASSYGTGGELFV.

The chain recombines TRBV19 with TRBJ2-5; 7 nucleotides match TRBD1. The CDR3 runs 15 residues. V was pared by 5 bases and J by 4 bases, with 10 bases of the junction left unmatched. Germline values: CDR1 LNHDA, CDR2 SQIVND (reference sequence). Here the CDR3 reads CASSPTGVESETQYF. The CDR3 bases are TGTGCCAGTAGTCCTACAGGGGTTGAATCAGAGACCCAGTACTTC.

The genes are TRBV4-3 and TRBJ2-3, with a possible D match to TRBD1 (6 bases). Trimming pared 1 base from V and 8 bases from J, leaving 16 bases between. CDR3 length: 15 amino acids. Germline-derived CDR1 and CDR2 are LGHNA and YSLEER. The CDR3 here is CASSQGYQQGGTQYF. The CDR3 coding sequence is TGCGCCAGCAGCCAAGGATACCAACAAGGGGGTACGCAGTATTTT.

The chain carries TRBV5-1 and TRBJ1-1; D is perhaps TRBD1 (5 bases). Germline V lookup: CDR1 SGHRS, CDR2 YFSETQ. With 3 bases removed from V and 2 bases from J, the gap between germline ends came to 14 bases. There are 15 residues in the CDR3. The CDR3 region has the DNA TGCGCCAGCAGCTCATACCTACAGGAAAACACTGAAGCTTTCTTT. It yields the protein CASSSYLQENTEAFF. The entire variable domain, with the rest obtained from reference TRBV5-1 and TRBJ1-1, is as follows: KAGVTQTPRYLIKTRGQQVTLSCSPISGHRSVSWYQQTPGQGLQFLFEYFSETQRNKGNFPGRFSGRQFSNSRSEMNVSTLELGDSALYLCASSSYLQENTEAFFGQGTRLTVV.

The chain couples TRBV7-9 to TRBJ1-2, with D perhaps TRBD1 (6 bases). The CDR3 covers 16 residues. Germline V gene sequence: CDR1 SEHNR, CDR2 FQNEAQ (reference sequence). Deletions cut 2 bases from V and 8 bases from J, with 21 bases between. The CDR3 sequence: CASSLSGGRGIQGYTF. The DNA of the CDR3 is TGTGCCAGCAGCTTATCGGGGGGCCGTGGCATCCAGGGCTACACCTTC. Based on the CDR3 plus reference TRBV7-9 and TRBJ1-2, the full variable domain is DTGVSQNPRHKITKRGQNVTFRCDPISEHNRLYWYRQTLGQGPEFLTYFQNEAQLEKSRLLSDRFSAERPKGSFSTLEIQRTEQGDSAMYLCASSLSGGRGIQGYTFGSGTRLTVV.

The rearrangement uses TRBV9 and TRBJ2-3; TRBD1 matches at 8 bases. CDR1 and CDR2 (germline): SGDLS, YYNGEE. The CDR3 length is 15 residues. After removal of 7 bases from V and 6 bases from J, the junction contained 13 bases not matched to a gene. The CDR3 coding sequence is TGTGCCAGCTCGGACAGGGCGGATTTGGGGGATACGCAGTATTTT. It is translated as CASSDRADLGDTQYF.

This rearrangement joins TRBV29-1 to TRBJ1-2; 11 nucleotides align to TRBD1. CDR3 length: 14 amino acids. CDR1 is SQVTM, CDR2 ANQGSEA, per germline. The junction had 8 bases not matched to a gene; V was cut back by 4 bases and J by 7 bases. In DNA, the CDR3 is TGCAGCGTTGTCGGACAGGGGGCGAGGAGTGGCTACACCTTC. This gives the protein CSVVGQGARSGYTF.

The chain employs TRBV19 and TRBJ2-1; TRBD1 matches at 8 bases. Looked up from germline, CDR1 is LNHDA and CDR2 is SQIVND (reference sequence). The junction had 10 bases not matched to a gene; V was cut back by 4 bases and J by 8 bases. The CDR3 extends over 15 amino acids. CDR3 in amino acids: CASSRGDRGLDEQFF. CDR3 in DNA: TGTGCCAGTAGTAGGGGTGACAGGGGTTTGGATGAGCAGTTCTTC.

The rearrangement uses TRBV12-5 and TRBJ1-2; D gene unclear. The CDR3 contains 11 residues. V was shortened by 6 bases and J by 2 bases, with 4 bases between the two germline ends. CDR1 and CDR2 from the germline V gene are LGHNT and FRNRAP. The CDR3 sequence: CASGLNYGYTF. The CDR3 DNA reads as TGTGCTAGTGGCCTCAACTATGGCTACACCTTC.

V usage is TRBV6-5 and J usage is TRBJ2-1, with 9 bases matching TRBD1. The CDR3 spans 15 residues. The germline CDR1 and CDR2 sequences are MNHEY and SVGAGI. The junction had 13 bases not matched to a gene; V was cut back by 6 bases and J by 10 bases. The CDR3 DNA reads TGTGCCAGCAGCCGAACCGGGACAGGGAGAGGCGAGCAGTTCTTC. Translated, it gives CASSRTGTGRGEQFF.

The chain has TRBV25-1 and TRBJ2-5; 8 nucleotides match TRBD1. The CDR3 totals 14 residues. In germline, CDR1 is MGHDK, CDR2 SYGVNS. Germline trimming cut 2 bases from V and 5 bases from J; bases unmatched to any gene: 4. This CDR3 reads CASSEAGGDETQYF. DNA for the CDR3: TGTGCCAGCAGTGAAGCAGGGGGCGATGAGACCCAGTACTTC.

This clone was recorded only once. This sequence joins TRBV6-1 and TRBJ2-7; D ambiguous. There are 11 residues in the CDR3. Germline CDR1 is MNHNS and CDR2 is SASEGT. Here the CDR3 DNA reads TGTGATAGTGTTAGCTCCTACGAGCAGTACTTC. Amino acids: CDSVSSYEQYF.

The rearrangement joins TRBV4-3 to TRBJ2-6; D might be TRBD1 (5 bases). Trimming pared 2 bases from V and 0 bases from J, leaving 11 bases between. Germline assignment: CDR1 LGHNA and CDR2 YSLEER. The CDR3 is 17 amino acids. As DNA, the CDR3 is TGCGCCAGCAGCCAAAAGGGGTGGAGCTCTGGGGCCAACGTCCTGACTTTC. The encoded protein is CASSQKGWSSGANVLTF.

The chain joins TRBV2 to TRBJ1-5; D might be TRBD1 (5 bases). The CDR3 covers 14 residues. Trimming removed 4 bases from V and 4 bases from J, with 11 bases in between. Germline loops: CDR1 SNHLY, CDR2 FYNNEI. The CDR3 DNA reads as TGTGCCAGCAGTGTCCAGGACAAAAATCAGCCCCAGCATTTT. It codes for CASSVQDKNQPQHF.

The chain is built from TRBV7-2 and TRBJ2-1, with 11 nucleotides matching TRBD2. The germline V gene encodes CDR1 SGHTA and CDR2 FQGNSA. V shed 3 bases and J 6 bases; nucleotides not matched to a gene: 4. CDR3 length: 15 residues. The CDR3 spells CASSFFGLAGNEQFF. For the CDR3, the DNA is TGTGCCAGCAGCTTCTTTGGACTAGCGGGCAATGAGCAGTTCTTC.

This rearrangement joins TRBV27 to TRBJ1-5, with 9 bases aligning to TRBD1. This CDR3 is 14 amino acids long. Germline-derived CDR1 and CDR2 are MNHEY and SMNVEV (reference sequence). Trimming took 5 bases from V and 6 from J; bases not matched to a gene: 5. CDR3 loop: CASSTTGGTQPQHF. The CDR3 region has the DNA TGTGCCAGCAGTACTACAGGGGGCACTCAGCCCCAGCATTTT.

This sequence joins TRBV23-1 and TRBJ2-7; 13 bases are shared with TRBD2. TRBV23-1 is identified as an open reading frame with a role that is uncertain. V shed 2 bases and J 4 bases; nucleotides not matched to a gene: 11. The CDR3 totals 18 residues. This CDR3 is CASSQGTSGGAPQYEQYF. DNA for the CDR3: TGCGCCAGCAGTCAAGGTACTAGCGGGGGGGCGCCCCAATACGAGCAGTACTTC.

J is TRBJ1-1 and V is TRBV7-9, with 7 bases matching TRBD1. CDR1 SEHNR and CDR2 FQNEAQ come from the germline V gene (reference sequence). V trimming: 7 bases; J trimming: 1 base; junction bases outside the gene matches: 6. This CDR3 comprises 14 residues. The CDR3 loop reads CASTKDRRNTEAFF. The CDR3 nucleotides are TGTGCCAGCACGAAGGACAGGAGGAACACTGAAGCTTTCTTT.

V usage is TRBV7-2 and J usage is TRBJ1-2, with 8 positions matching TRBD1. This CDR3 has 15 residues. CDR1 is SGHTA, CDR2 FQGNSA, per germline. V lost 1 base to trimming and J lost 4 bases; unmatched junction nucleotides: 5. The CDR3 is CASSLGPGTGYGYTF. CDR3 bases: TGTGCCAGCAGCTTAGGTCCCGGGACAGGCTATGGCTACACCTTC.

The CDR3 bases are TGCAGCGTACCACAGGGGAAAGGCTACACCTTC. This encodes CSVPQGKGYTF. The rearrangement links TRBV29-1 to TRBJ1-2; 7 positions match TRBD1. This CDR3 is built from 11 residues. After removal of 6 bases from V and 8 bases from J, the junction contained 6 bases not matched to a gene. Per the germline V gene, CDR1 is SQVTM and CDR2 is ANQGSEA.

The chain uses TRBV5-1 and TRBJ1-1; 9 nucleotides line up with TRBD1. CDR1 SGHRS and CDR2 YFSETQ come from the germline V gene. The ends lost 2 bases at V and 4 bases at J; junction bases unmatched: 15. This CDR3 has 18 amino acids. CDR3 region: CASSLRSPGTGLGTEAFF. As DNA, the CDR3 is TGCGCCAGCAGCTTACGAAGTCCCGGGACAGGGTTGGGCACTGAAGCTTTCTTT.

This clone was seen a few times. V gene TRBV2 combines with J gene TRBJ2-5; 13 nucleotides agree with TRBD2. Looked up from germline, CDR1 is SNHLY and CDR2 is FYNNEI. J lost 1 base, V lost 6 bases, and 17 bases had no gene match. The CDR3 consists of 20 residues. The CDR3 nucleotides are TGTGCCAGCAGAACTAAGGGACTAGCGGGGTCAAAGTGGGGCCAAGAGACCCAGTACTTC. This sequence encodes CASRTKGLAGSKWGQETQYF. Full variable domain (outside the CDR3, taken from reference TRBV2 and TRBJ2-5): EPEVTQTPSHQVTQMGQEVILRCVPISNHLYFYWYRQILGQKVEFLVSFYNNEISEKSEIFDDQFSVERPDGSNFTLKIRSTKLEDSAMYFCASRTKGLAGSKWGQETQYFGPGTRLLVL.

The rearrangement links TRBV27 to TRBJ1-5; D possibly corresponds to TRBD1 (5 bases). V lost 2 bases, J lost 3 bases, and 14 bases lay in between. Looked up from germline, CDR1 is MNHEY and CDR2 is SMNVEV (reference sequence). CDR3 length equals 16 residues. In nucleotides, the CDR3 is TGTGCCAGCAGTTTAGGAAGGGGACTACACAATCAGCCCCAGCATTTT. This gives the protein CASSLGRGLHNQPQHF.

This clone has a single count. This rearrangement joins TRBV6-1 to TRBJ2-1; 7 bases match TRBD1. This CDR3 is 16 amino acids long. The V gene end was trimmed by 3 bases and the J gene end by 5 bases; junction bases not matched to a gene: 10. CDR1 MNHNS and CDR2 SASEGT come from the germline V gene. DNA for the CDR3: TGTGCCAGCAGTGATCTACAGGGGTGGTACGACAATGAGCAGTTCTTC. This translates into CASSDLQGWYDNEQFF.

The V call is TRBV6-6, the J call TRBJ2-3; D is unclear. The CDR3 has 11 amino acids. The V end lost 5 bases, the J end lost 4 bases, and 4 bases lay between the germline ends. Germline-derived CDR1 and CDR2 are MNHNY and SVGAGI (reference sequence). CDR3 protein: CASSTADTQYF. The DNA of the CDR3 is TGTGCCAGCAGTACAGCAGATACGCAGTATTTT.

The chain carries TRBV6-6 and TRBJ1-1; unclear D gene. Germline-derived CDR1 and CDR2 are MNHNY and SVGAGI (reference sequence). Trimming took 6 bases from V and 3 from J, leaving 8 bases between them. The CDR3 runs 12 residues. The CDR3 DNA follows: TGTGCCAGCAGGCGATCCGACACTGAAGCTTTCTTT. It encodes CASRRSDTEAFF.